This T cell receptor beta chain was sequenced for a study of blood T cell repertoires in COVID-19. Study-level background: Both acute and convalescent COVID-19 samples were obtained from the United States, Italy and Spain. Sources were T cells, B-cell-depleted T cells, or PBMCs; the material itself was cDNA or gDNA.

Authors' methods: From reference gene primer amplification, estimates of nucleated cell counts were derived. The data were produced by immunoSEQ multiplex PCR, yet TCRdb's version contains in-frame clones alone and is incomplete. V, J and clone size are taken as reported in that table, and D and trimming were inferred from the DNA itself. The table lists about 250,000 clones, almost 90% of them singletons. V lost 5 bases, J lost 6 bases, and 12 bases lay in between. CDR3 length: 13 residues. CDR1 and CDR2 from the germline V gene are SGHNT and YENEEA. Sequencing input: peripheral blood. The receptor was isolated from an elderly man with acute or convalescent COVID-19. The V and J genes are TRBV11-3 and TRBJ2-3; perhaps TRBD2 as D (5 bases). CDR3 in DNA: TGTGCCAGCAGCCCGGACCCGGGGGATACGCAGTATTTT. This translates into CASSPDPGDTQYF.